These 20 T cell receptor beta chains were all obtained from the same sample, sequenced in a study of shared clonotypes between healthy human individuals. The method was immunoSEQ multiplex PCR; TCRdb's version includes in-frame clones alone and lacks a portion of them. The sample consists of hundreds of thousands of clones, 74% of them appearing once. Source material: memory CD4+ T cells sorted from blood. Subset denoted: CD45RA-negative fraction. These receptors originate from a woman under 40 in good health.

The chain uses TRBV18 and TRBJ1-5; 11 bases align to TRBD1. The CDR3 has 16 amino acids. V lost 4 bases, J lost 7 bases, and 9 bases stayed unmatched. Germline V lookup: CDR1 KGHSH, CDR2 LQKENI. The CDR3 DNA sequence: TGTGCCAGCTCACTAACCCGGGACAGGGGGACCCAGCCCCAGCATTTT. Amino acids: CASSLTRDRGTQPQHF.

This chain uses TRBV21-1 with TRBJ2-5; no check of the table's D call, TRBD1, against the DNA was made. TRBV21-1 counts as a pseudogene. This CDR3 has 15 amino acids. The CDR3 DNA is TGTGCCAGCAGCAGCCGGGACAGGGGGCAAGAGACCCAGTACTTC. This gives the protein CASSSRDRGQETQYF.

The chain has TRBV9 and TRBJ2-2; the match to TRBD2 covers 12 bases. The CDR3 spans 18 residues. V lost 4 bases and J lost 0; bases outside the gene matches: 7. Per the germline V gene, CDR1 is SGDLS and CDR2 is YYNGEE. CDR3 DNA sequence: TGTGCCAGCAGCCCATGGACTAGCGGGACGGCGAACACCGGGGAGCTGTTTTTT. Translation gives CASSPWTSGTANTGELFF. Complete variable domain (other parts from reference TRBV9 and TRBJ2-2): DSGVTQTPKHLITATGQRVTLRCSPRSGDLSVYWYQQSLDQGLQFLIQYYNGEERAKGNILERFSAQQFPDLHSELNLSSLELGDSALYFCASSPWTSGTANTGELFFGEGSRLTVL.

The gene calls are TRBV19 and TRBJ2-1, with TRBD1 identical over 7 bases. The CDR3 length is 13 residues. Germline-derived CDR1 and CDR2 are LNHDA and SQIVND (reference sequence). Trimming removed 4 bases from V and 12 bases from J; junction bases left unmatched: 9. The CDR3 DNA reads TGTGCCAGTAGTAAATCAGGGGGACCTTCGCAGTTCTTC. Its translation is CASSKSGGPSQFF.

V usage is TRBV6-6 and J usage is TRBJ2-1; 10 bases match TRBD1. Germline lookup yields CDR1 MNHNY and CDR2 SVGAGI (reference sequence). The V and J ends lost 6 bases and 8 bases, in that order; junction bases with no gene match: 13. The CDR3 is 16 residues long. The CDR3 sequence: CASSLTGGHVFDEQFF. The CDR3 nucleotides are TGTGCCAGCAGCTTGACAGGGGGCCATGTTTTTGATGAGCAGTTCTTC.

V usage is TRBV5-1 and J usage is TRBJ1-1, with D uncertain. The V end lost 6 bases, the J end lost 0 bases, and 18 bases lay between the germline ends. Germline CDR1 and CDR2: SGHRS and YFSETQ. The CDR3 consists of 16 residues. This CDR3 reads CASKKPEGIMNTEAFF. For the CDR3, the DNA is TGCGCCAGCAAGAAACCAGAAGGGATTATGAACACTGAAGCTTTCTTT.

This chain connects TRBV27 to TRBJ2-5; no clear D. CDR1 and CDR2 from the germline V gene are MNHEY and SMNVEV (reference sequence). Trimming removed 2 bases from V and 2 bases from J, with 9 bases in between. This CDR3 spans 14 amino acids. CDR3 region: CASSLTSLQETQYF. CDR3 sequence (DNA): TGTGCCAGCAGTTTAACCTCCTTACAAGAGACCCAGTACTTC.

The J gene is TRBJ1-2, the V gene TRBV29-1; 9 nucleotides match TRBD1. Losses at the gene ends were 4 bases for V and 2 bases for J; bases not matched to a gene: 5. The CDR3 sequence is 14 residues long. Per germline, CDR1 SQVTM and CDR2 ANQGSEA. The CDR3 DNA reads as TGCAGCGTTGGTAGGACAGGGGCAAACTATGGCTACACCTTC. This gives the protein CSVGRTGANYGYTF.

The J gene is TRBJ1-5, the V gene TRBV30, with D unclear. The germline V gene encodes CDR1 GTSNPN and CDR2 SVGIG (reference sequence). V was cut by 1 base and J by 4 bases, with 11 bases left in between. This CDR3 contains 14 residues. CDR3 region: CAWSASRVNQPQHF. The CDR3 DNA reads TGTGCCTGGAGTGCCTCGAGAGTGAATCAGCCCCAGCATTTT.

The J gene is TRBJ2-3, the V gene TRBV18, with TRBD2 matching over 8 bases. The junction had 11 bases not matched to a gene; V was cut back by 2 bases and J by 1 base. Germline loops: CDR1 KGHSH, CDR2 LQKENI. The CDR3 extends over 18 amino acids. In nucleotides, the CDR3 is TGTGCCAGCTCACCAGGAACTAGCGGACCCTATGGCACAGATACGCAGTATTTT. Its translation is CASSPGTSGPYGTDTQYF. Supplemented by reference TRBV18 and TRBJ2-3, the full variable domain reads NAGVMQNPRHLVRRRGQEARLRCSPMKGHSHVYWYRQLPEEGLKFMVYLQKENIIDESGMPKERFSAEFPKEGPSILRIQQVVRGDSAAYFCASSPGTSGPYGTDTQYFGPGTRLTVL.

J is TRBJ1-1 and V is TRBV10-2; D call uncertain. CDR1 WSHSY and CDR2 SAAADI come from the germline V gene. The CDR3 spans 14 residues. V was pared by 6 bases and J by 0 bases, with 11 bases between. CDR3 protein: CASSPARMNTEAFF. DNA for the CDR3: TGCGCCAGCAGCCCCGCGCGGATGAACACTGAAGCTTTCTTT.

This sequence joins TRBV30 and TRBJ1-2; D is possibly TRBD1 (5 bases). CDR1 is GTSNPN, CDR2 SVGIG, per germline (reference sequence). The CDR3 runs to 12 residues. Trimming pared 0 bases from V and 8 bases from J, leaving 10 bases between. CDR3 in amino acids: CAWSVGVYGYTF. The CDR3 coding sequence is TGTGCCTGGAGTGTAGGGGTGTACGGCTACACCTTC.

The chain carries TRBV30 and TRBJ2-1; 13 bases align to TRBD2. The ends lost 3 bases at V and 15 bases at J; junction bases unmatched: 8. Germline V CDR1 and CDR2: GTSNPN, SVGIG (reference sequence). The CDR3 extends over 13 amino acids. CDR3 loop: CAWRPGLAGSLFF. DNA of the CDR3: TGTGCCTGGAGGCCGGGACTAGCGGGATCTCTGTTCTTC.

A note on this clone: The identical CDR3 is also encoded by other nucleotide sequences in the sample. The J gene is TRBJ2-7, the V gene TRBV11-2, with D tentatively TRBD1 (6 bases). The germline gives CDR1 SGHAT, CDR2 FQNNGV. Between the trimmed V and J ends, which lost 1 base and 2 bases, there was a span of 9 bases. CDR3 length: 14 amino acids. Written as DNA, the CDR3 is TGTGCCAGCAGCTTAGGTCAGGGGACCTACGAGCAGTACTTC. This translates into CASSLGQGTYEQYF.

This chain joins TRBV11-3 and TRBJ2-1; a weak D match, TRBD1 (8 bases). The CDR3 loop spans 15 amino acids. CDR1 SGHNT and CDR2 YENEEA come from the germline V gene. V shed 5 bases and J shed 8 bases, with 19 bases lying between them. The CDR3 DNA reads as TGTGCCAGCAGCACCATCGGACAGGGAGGGGATGAGCAGTTCTTC. Protein sequence: CASSTIGQGGDEQFF.

The gene calls are TRBV18 and TRBJ2-7; a possible D gene is TRBD1 (6 bases). Germline CDR1 is KGHSH and CDR2 is LQKENI. The ends were cut back, 5 bases at V and 3 bases at J, with 14 bases in the middle. The CDR3 extends over 14 amino acids. CDR3 in amino acids: CASSDRDTYYEQYF. CDR3 DNA sequence: TGTGCCAGCTCAGACCGGGACACTTACTACGAGCAGTACTTC.

The chain joins TRBV28 to TRBJ2-7; 9 bases fit TRBD1. CDR1 is MDHEN, CDR2 SYDVKM, per germline. The trim removed 6 bases at V and 1 base at J, leaving 4 bases unmatched. The CDR3 contains 14 residues. The CDR3 DNA reads TGTGCCAGCAGGGGGACAGGGCGTTCCTACGAGCAGTACTTC. It yields the protein CASRGTGRSYEQYF.

This chain uses TRBV27 with TRBJ1-1; D gene uncertain. Germline V gives CDR1 MNHEY, CDR2 SMNVEV (reference sequence). V was cut by 5 bases and J by 4 bases, with 23 bases left in between. The CDR3 length is 17 residues. CDR3: CASSKLSDGARGTEAFF. Here the CDR3 DNA reads TGTGCCAGCAGTAAGCTTTCGGACGGAGCTCGGGGCACTGAAGCTTTCTTT.

The chain couples TRBV6-5 to TRBJ1-1, with D possibly matching TRBD1 (6 bases). The CDR3 contains 12 residues. Trimming cost V 6 bases and J 6 bases, with 11 bases left between them. Germline V gene sequence: CDR1 MNHEY, CDR2 SVGAGI. The CDR3 loop is CASRKGGAEAFF. DNA of the CDR3: TGTGCCAGCAGAAAGGGGGGGGCTGAAGCTTTCTTT.

This clone was seen a few times. The genes are TRBV2 and TRBJ2-7; 10 nucleotides agree with TRBD2. The CDR3 is 14 amino acids. J was trimmed by 5 bases and V by 0 bases; bases with no gene match: 1. Looked up from germline, CDR1 is SNHLY and CDR2 is FYNNEI. CDR3 in amino acids: CASSEASGRNEQYF. In nucleotides, the CDR3 is TGTGCCAGCAGTGAAGCTAGCGGGAGGAACGAGCAGTACTTC.